This TCR beta chain was documented in a study of T cells in Graves' hyperthyroidism and ophthalmopathy. Study observations and caveats: Ophthalmopathy was told apart from stable hyperthyroidism by a 13 V-J model.

The ends lost 5 bases at V and 7 bases at J; junction bases unmatched: 6. Germline V gene data show CDR1 as DFQATT and CDR2 as SNEGSKA (reference sequence). This CDR3 is built from 13 residues. Using RNA transcripts as the source, TCR beta CDR3 regions were amplified. The HTBI primer set was used in a first-round RT-PCR of the TCR CDR3. Each CDR3 protein gets one entry after TCRdb re-called the multiplex PCR reads with MiXCR. The sample consists of under 450,000 distinct CDR3 sequences, approximately 14% of them appearing once. Among the patients, aged 18 to 65, hyperthyroidism was newly diagnosed and had lasted under 2 months. Diagnosis relied on clinical symptoms, serum thyroxine and TRAb, thyroid ultrasound and orbital computed tomography. As regards this clonotype: Antigen: not known.

The specimen sequenced was blood. This receptor was obtained from a woman under 30 with Graves' hyperthyroidism. The chain joins TRBV20-1 to TRBJ2-7; TRBD2 matches at 12 bases. The DNA of the CDR3 is TGCAGTGCTGTCCTAGCGGGAGGGCGGGAGCAGTACTTC. It is translated as CSAVLAGGREQYF.